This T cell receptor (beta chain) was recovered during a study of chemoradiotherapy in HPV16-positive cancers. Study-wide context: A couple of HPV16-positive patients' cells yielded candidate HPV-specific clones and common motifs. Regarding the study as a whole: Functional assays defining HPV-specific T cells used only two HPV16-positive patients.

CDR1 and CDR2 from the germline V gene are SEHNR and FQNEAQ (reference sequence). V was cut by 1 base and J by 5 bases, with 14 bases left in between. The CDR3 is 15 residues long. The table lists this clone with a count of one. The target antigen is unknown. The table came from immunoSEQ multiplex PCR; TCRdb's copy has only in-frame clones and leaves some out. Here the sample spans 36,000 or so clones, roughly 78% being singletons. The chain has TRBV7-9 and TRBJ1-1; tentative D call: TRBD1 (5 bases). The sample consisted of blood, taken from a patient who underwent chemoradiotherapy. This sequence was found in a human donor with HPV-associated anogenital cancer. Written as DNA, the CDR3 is TGTGCCAGCAGCTTAGTACGCCCGGGGCAGACTGAAGCTTTCTTT. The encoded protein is CASSLVRPGQTEAFF. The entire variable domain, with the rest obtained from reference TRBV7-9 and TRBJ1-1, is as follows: DTGVSQNPRHKITKRGQNVTFRCDPISEHNRLYWYRQTLGQGPEFLTYFQNEAQLEKSRLLSDRFSAERPKGSFSTLEIQRTEQGDSAMYLCASSLVRPGQTEAFFGQGTRLTVV.